The clone carrying this T cell receptor (beta chain) was seen once. According to the study, TCR beta libraries were built with iRepertoire HTBI primers and CDR3-region Arm-PCR. From the multiplex PCR reads, TCRdb called clonotypes with MiXCR, one entry per CDR3 protein. The sample lists more than 350,000 distinct CDR3 sequences; 14% to 15% were seen once. This sample is drawn from a study of regulatory T cells in long-lasting Graves disease. Time point noted: newly diagnosed GD, antithyroid drugs for less than 3 months. PBMCs were the source of the RNA used for TCR sequencing. The CDR3 is 15 residues long. The ends lost 6 bases at V and 9 bases at J; junction bases unmatched: 14. Germline V lookup: CDR1 LNHDA, CDR2 SQIVND (reference sequence). Separately, the same data were catalogued under a study of T cells in Graves' hyperthyroidism and ophthalmopathy.

This sequence joins TRBV19 and TRBJ2-5; 9 nucleotides match TRBD1. The sequence was collected from a woman younger than 45 with Graves disease. Sequenced here: peripheral blood mononuclear cells (PBMCs), sampled at new diagnosis, from a patient treated with antithyroid drugs. The CDR3 loop reads CASRGTGIWGEAQYF. For the CDR3, the DNA is TGTGCCAGTAGGGGGACAGGGATTTGGGGTGAGGCCCAGTACTTC.